This TCR beta chain was identified during a study of shared clonotypes between healthy human individuals. Study context: Contributing individuals were a couple of females and three males aged 18 to 49.

This CDR3 region has 15 residues. V was trimmed by 7 bases and J by 1 base, leaving 14 bases between them. Germline lookup yields CDR1 MNHNS and CDR2 SASEGT. Data came from immunoSEQ multiplex PCR; TCRdb stores just in-frame clones and leaves some out. This table has 1,500,000 or so clones, around 98.5% appearing once. Sequences were obtained from naive CD4+ T cells sorted from blood. Subset given: CD45RA+ positively selected. The chain couples TRBV6-1 to TRBJ1-5; D perhaps matches TRBD1 (6 bases). The source is a man aged 25-45 years in good health. Here the CDR3 reads CASKGQIESNQPQHF. The CDR3 DNA is TGTGCCAGCAAAGGACAGATAGAAAGCAATCAGCCCCAGCATTTT.